This T cell receptor (beta chain) was sequenced during a study of regulatory T cells in long-lasting Graves disease. CDR3 regions were amplified by Arm-PCR using iRepertoire HTBI primers to build TCR beta libraries. From the multiplex PCR reads, TCRdb called clonotypes with MiXCR, one entry per CDR3 protein. The data show a few hundred thousand distinct CDR3 sequences, 12% seen once. CDR1 and CDR2 from the germline V gene are LGHNA and YNFKEQ. V was trimmed by 4 bases and J by 6 bases, leaving 16 bases between them. This CDR3 is built from 15 residues. The time point was: newly diagnosed GD, antithyroid drugs for less than 3 months. After RNA was extracted from PBMCs, the TCR library was made from it. Patients all came to the study from an endocrinology department in Xi'an, China. General study points: Persistent Graves' patients showed reduced TCR diversity versus newly diagnosed patients.

On this clonotype itself: Its specificity is unknown.

These records were also assigned to another study, of T cells in Graves' hyperthyroidism and ophthalmopathy. That report notes: Diagnostic decisions used clinical symptoms, serum thyroxine and TRAb, thyroid ultrasound and orbital computed tomography.

This chain uses TRBV4-2 with TRBJ2-1; TRBD2 is a possible D gene (6 bases). This receptor was obtained from a woman younger than 35 with Graves disease. Sequenced material: peripheral blood mononuclear cells (PBMCs), taken at new diagnosis, from a patient treated with antithyroid drugs. The CDR3 sequence is CASSPSVSVFNEQFF. The CDR3 DNA reads TGTGCCAGCAGCCCTAGCGTGTCGGTCTTCAATGAGCAGTTCTTC.